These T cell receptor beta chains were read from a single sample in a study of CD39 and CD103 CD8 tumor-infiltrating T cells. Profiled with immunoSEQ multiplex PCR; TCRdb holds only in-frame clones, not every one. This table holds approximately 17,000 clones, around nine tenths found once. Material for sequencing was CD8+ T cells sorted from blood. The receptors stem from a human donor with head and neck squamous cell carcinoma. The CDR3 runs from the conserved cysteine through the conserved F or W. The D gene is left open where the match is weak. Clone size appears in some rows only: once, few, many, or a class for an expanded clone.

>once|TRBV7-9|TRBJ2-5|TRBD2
TGTGCCAGCAGCTTACACCCCAACGGACTAGAGGAGACCCAGTACTTC
CASSLHPNGLEETQYF
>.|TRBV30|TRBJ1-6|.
TGTGCCTGGAGTGACCGTGAATGGTCACCCCTCCACTTT
CAWSDREWSPLHF
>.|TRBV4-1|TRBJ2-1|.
TGCGCCAGCAGCCCGGCACACAATGAGCAGTTCTTC
CASSPAHNEQFF
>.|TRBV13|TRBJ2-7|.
TGTGCCAGCAGCTTAGCGGGGGAGACCTACGAGCAGTACTTC
CASSLAGETYEQYF
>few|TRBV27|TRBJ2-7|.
TGTGCCAGCAGTTTGGGGGGCGAGCAGTACTTC
CASSLGGEQYF
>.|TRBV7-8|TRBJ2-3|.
TGTGCCAGCAGCTTAGCTGGGGGCACAGATACGCAGTATTTT
CASSLAGGTDTQYF
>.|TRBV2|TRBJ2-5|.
TGTGCCAGCCAGGGGAGGGAGTACCAAGAGACCCAGTACTTC
CASQGREYQETQYF
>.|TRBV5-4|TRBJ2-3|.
TGTGCCAGCAGAGCCGACAGACTTACTAGCACAGATACGCAGTATTTT
CASRADRLTSTDTQYF
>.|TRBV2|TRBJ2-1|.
TGTGCCAGCATCTCAGGGAGCCTCGTTTACAATGAGCAGTTCTTC
CASISGSLVYNEQFF
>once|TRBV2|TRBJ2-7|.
TGTGCCAGCACGATACGAGGGGCCCACGAGCAGTACTTC
CASTIRGAHEQYF
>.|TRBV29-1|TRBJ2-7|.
TGCAGCGCCCGGGCCAGAAACGAGCAGTACTTC
CSARARNEQYF
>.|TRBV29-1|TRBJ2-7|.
TGCAGCGTTGAATCGGAAAACTCCTACGAGCAGTACTTC
CSVESENSYEQYF
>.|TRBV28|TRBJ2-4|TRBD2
TGTGCCAGCAGTGCAGGTCCAGCGGGGGGGCCGGATCCAGCCAAAAACATTCAGTACTTC
CASSAGPAGGPDPAKNIQYF
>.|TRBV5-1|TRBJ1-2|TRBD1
TGCGCCAGCAGCTTGTTCGACAGGGACGGCTACACCTTC
CASSLFDRDGYTF
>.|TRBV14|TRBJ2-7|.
TGTGCCAGCAGCCAGGTCCTCCGGGACGGGAGACCGGGGCCTTTCTACGAGCAGTACTTC
CASSQVLRDGRPGPFYEQYF
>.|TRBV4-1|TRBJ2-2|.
TGCGCCAGCAGCCAAGATCTGGCCGTAGAGGGGACCGGGGAGCTGTTTTTT
CASSQDLAVEGTGELFF
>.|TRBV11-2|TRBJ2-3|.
TGTGCCAGCAGCTTAGGGGTTGGACAGTCTGATACTAGCACAGATACGCAGTATTTT
CASSLGVGQSDTSTDTQYF